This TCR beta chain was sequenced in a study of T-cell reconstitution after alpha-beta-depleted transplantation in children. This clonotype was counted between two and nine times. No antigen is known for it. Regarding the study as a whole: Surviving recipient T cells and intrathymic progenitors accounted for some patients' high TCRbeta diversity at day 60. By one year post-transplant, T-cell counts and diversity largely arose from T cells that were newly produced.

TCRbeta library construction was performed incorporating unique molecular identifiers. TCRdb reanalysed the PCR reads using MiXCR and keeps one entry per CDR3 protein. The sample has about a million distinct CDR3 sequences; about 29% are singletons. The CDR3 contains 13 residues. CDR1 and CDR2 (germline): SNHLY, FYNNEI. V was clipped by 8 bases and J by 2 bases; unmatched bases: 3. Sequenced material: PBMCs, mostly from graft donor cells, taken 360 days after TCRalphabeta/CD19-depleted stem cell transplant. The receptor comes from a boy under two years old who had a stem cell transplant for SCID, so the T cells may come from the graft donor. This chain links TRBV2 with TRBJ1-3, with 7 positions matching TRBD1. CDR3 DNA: TGTGCCAGCCAGGGGGACGCTGGAAACACCATATATTTT. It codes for CASQGDAGNTIYF.